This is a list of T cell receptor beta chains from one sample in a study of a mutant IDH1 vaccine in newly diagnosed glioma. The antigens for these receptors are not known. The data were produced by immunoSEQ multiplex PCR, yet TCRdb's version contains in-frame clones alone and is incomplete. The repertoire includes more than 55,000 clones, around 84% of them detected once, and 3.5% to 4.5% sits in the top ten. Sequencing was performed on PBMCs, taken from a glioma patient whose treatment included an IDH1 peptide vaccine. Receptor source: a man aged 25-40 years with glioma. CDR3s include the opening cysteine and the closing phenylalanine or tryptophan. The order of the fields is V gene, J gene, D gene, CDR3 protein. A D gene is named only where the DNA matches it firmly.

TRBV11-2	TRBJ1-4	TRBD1	CASSLNVQGASGEKLFF
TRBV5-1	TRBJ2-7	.	CASSQGIEQYF
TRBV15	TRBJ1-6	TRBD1	CATSPTGQYNSPLHF
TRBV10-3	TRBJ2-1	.	CAIRVVDEQFF
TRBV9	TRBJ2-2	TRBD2	CASSVVLRASGGAGELFF
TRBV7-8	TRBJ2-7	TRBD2	CASSLRLAGEQYF
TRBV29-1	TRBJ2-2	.	CSAGALSPGELFF
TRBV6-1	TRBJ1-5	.	CASSEHRGNQPQHF
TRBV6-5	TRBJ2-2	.	CASSPGRAGELFF
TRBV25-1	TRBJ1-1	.	CASSFHGGIEAFF
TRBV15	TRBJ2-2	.	CATSRVASRELFF
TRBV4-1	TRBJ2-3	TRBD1	CASSQETGGRGDTQYF
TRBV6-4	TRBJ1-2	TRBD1	CASSDSGTGKRGYTF
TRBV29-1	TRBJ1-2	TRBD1	CSVETGLF
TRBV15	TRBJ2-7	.	CATSRDTSYEQYF
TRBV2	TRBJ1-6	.	CASHRTAGTSSYNSPLHF
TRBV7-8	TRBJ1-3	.	CASSAQTGDFSGNTIYF
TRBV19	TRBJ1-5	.	CASSIQNSVNQPQHF
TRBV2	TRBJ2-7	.	CASSAQGIATYEQYF
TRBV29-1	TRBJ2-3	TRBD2	CSSQKVAGGGDTQYF
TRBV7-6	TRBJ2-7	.	CASSRDTGTYEQYF
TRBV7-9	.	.	CASSSGPLRYYEQYF
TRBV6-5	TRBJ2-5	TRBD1	CASSFPGGGETQYF
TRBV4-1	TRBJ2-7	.	CASSQDRTYEQYF
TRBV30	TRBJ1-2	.	CAWSAGINYGYTF
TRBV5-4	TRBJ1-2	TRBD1	CASSRPGQGFNGYTF
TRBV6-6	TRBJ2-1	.	CASTGAGNEQFF
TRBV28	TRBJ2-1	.	CASSSPSAQPYNEQFF
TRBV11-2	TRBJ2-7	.	CASGRPSSYEQYF
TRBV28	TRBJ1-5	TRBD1	CASSSDRVYQPQHF
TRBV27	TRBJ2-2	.	CASSLGGGLTGELFF
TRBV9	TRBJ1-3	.	CASSRDLKYSGNTIYF
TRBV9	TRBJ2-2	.	CASGIDQANTGGLFF
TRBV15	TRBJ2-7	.	CATSRAGAHPTEQYF
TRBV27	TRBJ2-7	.	CASRPLQGGYYEQYF